The 8 T cell receptor beta chains reported below all come from one sample, sequenced in a study of blood T cell repertoires in COVID-19 (dated by TCRdb to the early 2020s). Library preparation employed the immunoSEQ multiplex PCR assay. As stored in TCRdb, this immuneACCESS dataset retains in-frame rearrangements with V and J assigned. A fraction of the clones does not appear; measured against another copy, unresolved V genes explain less than half of the discrepancy, and the remainder lacks a known reason. The table for this sample lists 70,000 to 85,000 clones; more than 85% of them were counted only once. The ten largest clones capture 4.8% of the sample. The sample comprised peripheral blood. The receptors were gathered from a woman aged 55-69 years with active COVID-19.

The chain uses TRBV19 and TRBJ2-3; the match to TRBD2 covers 14 bases. This CDR3 is 18 amino acids long. V was clipped by 6 bases and J by 0 bases; unmatched bases: 8. Germline assignment: CDR1 LNHDA and CDR2 SQIVND (reference sequence). The CDR3 bases are TGTGCCAGTAGAATGGAGACTAGCGGGAGGGCCAGCACAGATACGCAGTATTTT. This sequence encodes CASRMETSGRASTDTQYF. The entire variable domain, with the rest obtained from reference TRBV19 and TRBJ2-3, is as follows: DGGITQSPKYLFRKEGQNVTLSCEQNLNHDAMYWYRQDPGQGLRLIYYSQIVNDFQKGDIAEGYSVSREKKESFPLTVTSAQKNPTAFYLCASRMETSGRASTDTQYFGPGTRLTVL.

This rearrangement joins TRBV25-1 to TRBJ1-6; TRBD1 matches 8 bases. With V trimmed by 8 bases and J by 6 bases, 9 bases remained unmatched. The germline gives CDR1 MGHDK, CDR2 SYGVNS. The CDR3 sequence is 15 residues long. The CDR3 protein is CASAPLTGGNSPLHF. DNA of the CDR3: TGTGCCAGCGCCCCCCTTACAGGGGGTAATTCACCCCTCCACTTT.

The chain couples TRBV28 to TRBJ2-6; no definite D call. Germline lookup yields CDR1 MDHEN and CDR2 SYDVKM. Trimming removed 1 base from V and 3 bases from J, with 7 bases in between. CDR3 length equals 15 residues. The CDR3 spells CASSLSGNGANVLTF. The CDR3 DNA reads TGTGCCAGCAGTTTATCGGGTAATGGGGCCAACGTCCTGACTTTC. Drawing the rest from reference TRBV28 and TRBJ2-6, the complete variable domain is DVKVTQSSRYLVKRTGEKVFLECVQDMDHENMFWYRQDPGLGLRLIYFSYDVKMKEKGDIPEGYSVSREKKERFSLILESASTNQTSMYLCASSLSGNGANVLTFGAGSRLTVL.

V gene TRBV27 combines with J gene TRBJ2-3, with TRBD2 as a possible D gene (6 bases). Germline V gives CDR1 MNHEY, CDR2 SMNVEV (reference sequence). Trimming stripped 7 bases from V and 1 base from J, with 15 bases between. The CDR3 runs to 15 residues. CDR3 in amino acids: CASMGWGGRTDTQYF. Written as DNA, the CDR3 is TGTGCCAGCATGGGATGGGGAGGACGCACAGATACGCAGTATTTT.

This rearrangement joins TRBV5-1 to TRBJ2-5; the match to TRBD2 covers 9 bases. The CDR3 has 14 residues. Germline CDR1 SGHRS, CDR2 YFSETQ. V was clipped by 7 bases and J by 1 base; unmatched bases: 5. CDR3 coding DNA: TGCGCCAGCGGGGCGGGAGGGGCCCAAGAGACCCAGTACTTC. This encodes CASGAGGAQETQYF. Looking up the rest from reference TRBV5-1 and TRBJ2-5 gives the full variable domain: KAGVTQTPRYLIKTRGQQVTLSCSPISGHRSVSWYQQTPGQGLQFLFEYFSETQRNKGNFPGRFSGRQFSNSRSEMNVSTLELGDSALYLCASGAGGAQETQYFGPGTRLLVL.

V gene TRBV30 combines with J gene TRBJ2-6; D might be TRBD1 (5 bases). This CDR3 comprises 15 residues. Deletions cut 0 bases from V and 0 bases from J, with 6 bases between. CDR1 is GTSNPN and CDR2 is SVGIG in the germline V gene (reference sequence). This CDR3 is CAWSVGHSGANVLTF. As DNA, the CDR3 is TGTGCCTGGAGTGTGGGGCACTCTGGGGCCAACGTCCTGACTTTC.

This chain uses TRBV5-6 with TRBJ2-1; 8 bases fit TRBD2. The germline CDR1 and CDR2 sequences are SGHDT and YYEEEE. The CDR3 is 19 amino acids. Trimming took 0 bases from V and 5 from J; bases not matched to a gene: 16. CDR3 bases: TGTGCCAGCAGCTTGGTGCGGCGGGAGGTCCCGGGGGGGAACAATGAGCAGTTCTTC. This sequence encodes CASSLVRREVPGGNNEQFF.

This clone was recorded once. The V gene is TRBV7-8, the J gene TRBJ2-5; a possible D gene is TRBD2 (6 bases). The CDR3 spans 13 residues. V gave up 1 base and J gave up 5 bases, with 8 bases separating them. The germline V gene encodes CDR1 SGHVS and CDR2 FQNEAQ. The CDR3 nucleotides are TGTGCCAGCAGCTTAGGTCGGGGGGAGACCCAGTACTTC. It encodes CASSLGRGETQYF.